Sequencing of this TCR beta chain was carried out in a study of cytomegalovirus exposure and HLA in healthy donors. Looking at the study overall: Sequencing of 150 million to 200 million T cells in an earlier analysis found 95 million to 120 million unique TCR beta sequences. There were approximately 400 genotyped donors. Of these, 81% fell in the genetic ancestry cluster associated with self-reported Caucasian donors. Study findings and constraints: Indistinguishability led to the exclusion of some V segments, TRBV6-2 and TRBV6-3 included.

About this clone itself: Its specificity is unknown.

Researchers ran the PCR with 60 Vbeta and 13 Jbeta primers. Assay used: immunoSEQ multiplex PCR; TCRdb lists only in-frame clones, some missing. This sample yields roughly 180,000 clones, of which around 75% are seen a single time; approximately 2.6% belongs to the top ten. Trimming cost V 6 bases and J 3 bases; bases outside gene matches: 4. Per the germline V gene, CDR1 is MNHEY and CDR2 is SMNVEV (reference sequence). The CDR3 totals 14 residues. The sequenced sample consisted of PBMCs. The sequence was collected from a female donor in good health and CMV-seronegative. The chain joins TRBV27 to TRBJ2-3; TRBD1 agrees at 9 bases. In nucleotides, the CDR3 is TGTGCCAGCAGGAGGGACAGGGTAACAGATACGCAGTATTTT. This gives the protein CASRRDRVTDTQYF.